This TCR beta chain was sequenced for a study of blood T cells in healthy people across ages (dated by TCRdb to the mid-2010s). Describing the broader study: In model experiments, template switching captured about one uniquely barcoded TCR beta cDNA molecule for every two T cells. Four age groups were formed from the donors: young (average about 15 years), middle-aged (around 37), aged (around 62) and long-lived (approximately 80). Donors of different ages were randomly distributed across sequencing lanes to avoid experimental bias. Two additional independent replicas of 1 million unique cDNA reads from the same blood draw were analyzed for two donors (one aged 18 to 30 and one aged 80 or older). Age-related changes in TCR beta repertoire diversity were measured in the study by deep sequencing normalized with unique cDNA molecular identifiers.

Systemically healthy Caucasian individuals from Russia, over 30 in total and aged about 6 to 95 years, were included as donors. Each donor gave ten milliliters of peripheral blood, drawn into EDTA-treated Vacutainer tubes. Ficoll-Paque density-gradient centrifugation was used to isolate PBMCs, with at least 7 million per sample. Trizol reagent was used to extract total RNA from PBMCs, with at least 5.5 micrograms per sample. Naive CD45RAhigh/CD27high T cell percentages were measured by flow cytometry on a PBMC aliquot from every donor. As concerns this clonotype: It lacks a known antigen. Base quality data are lacking; no much larger clone is found one base away.

Receptor libraries were prepared by 5' RACE. Sequencer: Illumina HiSeq 2500. The second PCR ran for about 6 to 11 cycles and used a J-beta primer mix along with a sample-barcoded 5' primer. A template-switch 5' adaptor carrying 12 random nucleotides introduced a unique molecular identifier onto each TCR beta cDNA molecule. Each sample yielded at least 2.5 million CDR3-containing paired-end reads. First-strand cDNA synthesis was performed from all RNA using the Mint cDNA synthesis kit, with priming by a TRBC-specific oligonucleotide. After uracil-DNA glycosylase treatment, a first 18-cycle PCR used universal primers M1SS and BC2_uni_R on all cDNA. Under the source paper's analysis protocol: Each sample was normalized by randomly selecting 1 million high-quality reads, each carrying a distinct molecular identifier. Reads sharing molecular identifiers were discarded rather than binned into consensus sequences. MiTCR, set to a Q25 quality threshold and the strictest error-elimination algorithm, was used for CDR3 identification, clonotype clustering and error correction. A nonparametric unseen species model with Euler transformation was used to estimate a lower bound on total TCR beta diversity. TCRdb reran the public reads through fastp at Q25 and MiXCR, keeping productive beta chains. CDR3 protein sequences are deduplicated, and each keeps its most common genes and DNA. Clone size and V and J calls follow TCRdb, not the original study. For this sample the table gives 660,000 or so distinct CDR3 sequences, of which about 53% were detected only once. The top ten constitute roughly 34% of the sample.

The full study reports these points: The CMV infection status of donors was not known, potentially confounding age-related changes in expanded clonotypes. Observed TCR beta diversity per million T cells fell roughly linearly with age, and a significant reduction was already apparent by age around 36. Estimates of total diversity based on one million sequenced T cells were regarded as lower bounds and as underestimates. There was a strong correlation between observed TCR beta diversity and the percentage of naive T cells measured by flow cytometry. Because profiling used bulk unsorted PBMCs, naive and antigen-experienced compartments could not be compared conclusively. Compared with the aged group, more naive CD4+ T cells, fewer expanded clones and increased TCR diversity were shown by the long-lived group, suggesting age selection.

The germline ends are 6 bases apart after V is trimmed by 4 bases and J by 3 bases. Its CDR3 holds 11 amino acids, cysteine through phenylalanine. Left in the record is the CDR3 DNA by itself, 33 bases read in frame from the first base. CDR1 and CDR2 are read off the germline V gene as SQVTM and ANQGSEA. The clonotype originates from a man in his sixties in good health. Sequenced input: blood. The sequence links TRBV29-1 to TRBJ1-2, with the identity of the D gene unclear. The CDR3 is CSVGRDYGYTF. The bases are TGCAGCGTTGGGAGGGACTATGGCTACACCTTC.